The next 21 T cell receptor beta chains were all read from a single sample in a study of PD-L1 blockade in urothelial cancer. Method: immunoSEQ multiplex PCR; TCRdb's copy keeps in-frame clones and lacks some. The sample lists around 100,000 clones; roughly 88% were seen once. The source was PBMCs, collected around atezolizumab (anti-PD-L1) treatment. The receptors come from a man aged 50 or older with urothelial cancer.

Points on this clone: The junction departs from the called germline gene at one end, perhaps through a read error. The CDR3 region is CAGQVSSGANVLTF. Written as DNA, the CDR3 is TGCGCCGGACAGGTCAGCTCTGGGGCCAACGTCCTGACTTTC. V is TRBV6-1 and J is TRBJ2-6; 7 nucleotides line up with TRBD1. Germline V gene lookup returns CDR1 MNHNS and CDR2 SASEGT. This CDR3 is built from 14 residues.

Concerning this clone itself: One end of the junction fails to match germline, which may point to a read error. The sample contains more than one DNA sequence encoding this CDR3. The V gene is TRBV2, the J gene TRBJ1-1; D is uncertain. The CDR3 extends over 15 amino acids. Germline lookup yields CDR1 SNHLY and CDR2 FYNNEI. The CDR3: CASSEALKGRTEAFF. The CDR3 region has the DNA TGTGCCAGCAGCGAAGCGCTTAAAGGGAGAACTGAAGCTTTCTTT.

The chain employs TRBV6-1 and TRBJ2-2; no clear D gene. This CDR3 is built from 14 residues. V dropped 2 bases and J dropped 4 bases, with 8 bases sitting between them. CDR1 is MNHNS, CDR2 SASEGT, per germline. The chain's CDR3 is CASSEKTITGELFF. The CDR3 DNA follows: TGTGCCAGCAGTGAAAAAACTATCACCGGGGAGCTGTTTTTT.

The chain carries TRBV28 and TRBJ2-1; TRBD1 matches 7 bases. Germline values: CDR1 MDHEN, CDR2 SYDVKM. Losses at the gene ends were 3 bases for V and 4 bases for J; bases not matched to a gene: 9. This CDR3 spans 16 amino acids. The CDR3 DNA sequence: TGTGCCAGCAGTTTGGGGTACAGGGGCTTTTACAATGAGCAGTTCTTC. It translates to CASSLGYRGFYNEQFF.

The chain carries TRBV5-6 and TRBJ1-4; D gene unclear. The CDR3 loop spans 16 amino acids. The germline V gene encodes CDR1 SGHDT and CDR2 YYEEEE. V lost 1 base, J lost 0 bases, and 10 bases lay in between. The CDR3 DNA follows: TGTGCCAGCAGCTTGTGGTTAAGCGCAACTAATGAAAAACTGTTTTTT. Amino acids: CASSLWLSATNEKLFF.

The chain has TRBV4-1 and TRBJ2-5; D unresolved. This CDR3 has 13 residues. From germline, CDR1 is MGHRA and CDR2 YSYEKL. Trimming stripped 1 base from V and 5 bases from J, with 8 bases between. This chain's CDR3 is CASSQATRETQYF. The CDR3 DNA reads TGCGCCAGCAGCCAAGCGACTCGGGAGACCCAGTACTTC.

The chain links TRBV7-3 to TRBJ2-2, with D hard to call. Germline CDR1 is SGHTA and CDR2 is FQGTGA. V was cut by 6 bases and J by 8 bases, with 13 bases left in between. The length of the CDR3 is 13 residues. In DNA form, the CDR3 reads TGTGCCAGCAGTTTGAGAGAGTCGGGGGAGCTGTTTTTT. This sequence encodes CASSLRESGELFF.

This chain uses TRBV19 with TRBJ1-6, with D possibly TRBD1 on 5 matching bases. Germline CDR1 is LNHDA and CDR2 is SQIVND (reference sequence). The CDR3 is made up of 17 amino acids. The V end lost 5 bases, the J end lost 4 bases, and 18 bases lay between the germline ends. Here the CDR3 reads CASSAHRAQGYNSPLHF. The CDR3 bases are TGTGCCAGTAGTGCACATCGAGCTCAGGGTTATAATTCACCCCTCCACTTT.

The V and J genes are TRBV2 and TRBJ1-4, with D unresolved. The V gene's germline CDR1 is SNHLY and CDR2 FYNNEI. V shed 7 bases and J shed 5 bases, with 11 bases lying between them. The CDR3 has 13 residues. CDR3 sequence: CASTQDWNEKLFF. For the CDR3, the DNA is TGTGCCAGCACTCAAGACTGGAATGAAAAACTGTTTTTT.

The chain carries TRBV28 and TRBJ1-5; TRBD1 aligns across 8 bases. The CDR3 totals 15 residues. CDR1 MDHEN and CDR2 SYDVKM come from the germline V gene. V dropped 6 bases and J dropped 1; count of bases not matched to a gene: 5. The CDR3 here is CASRPTGVSNQPQHF. In nucleotides, the CDR3 is TGTGCCAGCAGACCGACAGGGGTAAGCAATCAGCCCCAGCATTTT.

The V call is TRBV6-1, the J call TRBJ1-6; 8 bases are a match to TRBD1. The CDR3 has 15 amino acids. Germline CDR1 reads MNHNS; CDR2 reads SASEGT. V was clipped by 0 bases and J by 13 bases; unmatched bases: 8. The CDR3 protein is CASSEAWTGSFPLHF. In DNA form, the CDR3 reads TGTGCCAGCAGTGAAGCGTGGACAGGGTCTTTTCCCCTCCACTTT.

The V call is TRBV9, the J call TRBJ2-1; 12 bases map to TRBD2. V was clipped by 3 bases and J by 7 bases; unmatched bases: 8. The germline CDR1 and CDR2 sequences are SGDLS and YYNGEE. The CDR3 is 16 amino acids. CDR3 residues: CASSATGTSGRNEQFF. DNA for the CDR3: TGTGCCAGCAGCGCCACCGGCACTAGCGGGAGGAATGAGCAGTTCTTC.

The chain employs TRBV27 and TRBJ1-5; 11 bases line up with TRBD1. Looked up from germline, CDR1 is MNHEY and CDR2 is SMNVEV (reference sequence). This CDR3 contains 13 residues. The junction had 1 base not matched to a gene; V was cut back by 6 bases and J by 6 bases. Written as DNA, the CDR3 is TGTGCCAGCAGCGGGACAGGGGGTCAGCCCCAGCATTTT. It translates to CASSGTGGQPQHF.

The chain links TRBV13 to TRBJ2-3, with a tentative D call TRBD2 (6 bases). Germline assignment: CDR1 PRHDT and CDR2 FYEKMQ (reference sequence). V shed 2 bases and J shed 2 bases, with 11 bases lying between them. The CDR3 loop spans 15 amino acids. The CDR3 spells CASSLRGIITDTQYF. CDR3 DNA: TGTGCCAGCAGCTTACGCGGGATTATCACAGATACGCAGTATTTT.

V and J are TRBV5-4 and TRBJ2-6; 12 bases are shared with TRBD1. Looked up from germline, CDR1 is SGHNT and CDR2 is YYREEE (reference sequence). This CDR3 spans 17 amino acids. The trim removed 4 bases at V and 3 bases at J, leaving 5 bases unmatched. The CDR3, as DNA: TGTGCCAGCAGCAGGGACAGGGGGCAAGGTGGGGCCAACGTCCTGACTTTC. Its translation: CASSRDRGQGGANVLTF.

The rearrangement joins TRBV23-1 to TRBJ1-5; TRBD1 matches 12 bases. TRBV23-1 is treated as an ORF (open reading frame) with a function not yet certain. The trim removed 2 bases at V and 6 bases at J, leaving 17 bases unmatched. The CDR3 runs to 20 residues. The CDR3 DNA sequence: TGCGCCAGCAGTCAAGCGGAGGGACAGGGGGCCTCACGACCGCGTCAGCCCCAGCATTTT. This gives the protein CASSQAEGQGASRPRQPQHF.

The V gene is TRBV19, the J gene TRBJ1-1; D possibly corresponds to TRBD1 (5 bases). V dropped 7 bases and J dropped 4 bases, with 16 bases sitting between them. The V gene's germline CDR1 is LNHDA and CDR2 SQIVND (reference sequence). The CDR3 spans 14 residues. The CDR3 region is CASIGAGRSTEAFF. CDR3 nucleotide sequence: TGTGCCAGTATTGGGGCGGGGCGTTCCACTGAAGCTTTCTTT.

There are a few counts of this clone. The chain carries TRBV28 and TRBJ2-1; D might be TRBD2 (6 bases). The CDR3 is made up of 14 amino acids. V lost 8 bases to trimming and J lost 4 bases, with 15 bases between them. Germline CDR1 reads MDHEN; CDR2 reads SYDVKM. The CDR3 region has the DNA TGTGCCAGCGGACAACGGGAGAGGTACAATGAGCAGTTCTTC. As protein: CASGQRERYNEQFF.

V is TRBV19 and J is TRBJ2-7; a weak D match, TRBD2 (5 bases). The CDR3 covers 14 residues. Germline CDR1 and CDR2: LNHDA and SQIVND (reference sequence). V was shortened by 3 bases and J by 0 bases, with 9 bases between the two germline ends. The CDR3 nucleotides read TGTGCCAGTAGTATCCGACTAAACTCCTACGAGCAGTACTTC. Its protein product is CASSIRLNSYEQYF.

The chain joins TRBV6-6 to TRBJ1-6; D may be TRBD1 (6 bases). Per the germline V gene, CDR1 is MNHNY and CDR2 is SVGAGI (reference sequence). The CDR3 has 14 residues. The ends were cut back, 7 bases at V and 4 bases at J, with 11 bases in the middle. The CDR3 bases are TGTGCCAGCAAAATAGGACAGTATAATTCACCCCTCCACTTT. Protein sequence: CASKIGQYNSPLHF.

This sequence joins TRBV10-3 and TRBJ2-7, with D hard to call. The CDR3 is made up of 14 amino acids. V was shortened by 0 bases and J by 0 bases, with 6 bases between the two germline ends. CDR1 ENHRY and CDR2 SYGVKD come from the germline V gene. The CDR3 is CAISESPSSYEQYF. The CDR3 coding sequence is TGTGCCATCAGTGAGTCACCGAGCTCCTACGAGCAGTACTTC.